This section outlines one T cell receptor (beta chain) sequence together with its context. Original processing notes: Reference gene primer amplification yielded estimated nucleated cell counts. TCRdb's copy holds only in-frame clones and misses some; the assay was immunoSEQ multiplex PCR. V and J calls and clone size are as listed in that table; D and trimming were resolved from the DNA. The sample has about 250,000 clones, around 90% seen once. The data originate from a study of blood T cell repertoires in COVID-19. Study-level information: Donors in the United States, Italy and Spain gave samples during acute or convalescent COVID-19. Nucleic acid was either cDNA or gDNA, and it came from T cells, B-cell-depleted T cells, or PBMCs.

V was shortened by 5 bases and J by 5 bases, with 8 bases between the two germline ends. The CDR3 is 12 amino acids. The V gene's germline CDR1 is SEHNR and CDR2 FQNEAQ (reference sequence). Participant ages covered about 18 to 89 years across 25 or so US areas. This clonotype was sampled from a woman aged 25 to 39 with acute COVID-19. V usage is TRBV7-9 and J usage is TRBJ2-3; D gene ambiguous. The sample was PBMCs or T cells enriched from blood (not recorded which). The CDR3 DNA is TGTGCCAGCAGCCAGACTGGAGATACGCAGTATTTT. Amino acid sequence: CASSQTGDTQYF.